A single sample gave rise to the 5 T cell receptor beta chains below, sequenced in a study of shared clonotypes between healthy human individuals. Some clones are missing from TCRdb's copy, which holds only in-frame ones; the method was immunoSEQ multiplex PCR. The table has 2 million to 2.5 million clones, approximately 94% seen once. The sequenced sample consisted of naive CD4+ T cells sorted from blood. Subset here: CD45RA+ positively selected. The receptors stem from a young man in good health.

On this clone itself: Additional DNA sequences in this sample encode the identical CDR3. V is TRBV2 and J is TRBJ2-7; 9 positions agree with TRBD1. The CDR3 contains 14 residues. Germline V gene sequence: CDR1 SNHLY, CDR2 FYNNEI. V shed 7 bases and J 0 bases; nucleotides not matched to a gene: 4. CDR3 coding DNA: TGTGCCAGCACACCGGGACAGGGCTCCTACGAGCAGTACTTC. Amino acid sequence: CASTPGQGSYEQYF.

The rearrangement links TRBV5-1 to TRBJ2-7; D call uncertain. The germline V gene encodes CDR1 SGHRS and CDR2 YFSETQ. Trimming cost V 4 bases and J 6 bases, with 23 bases left between them. This CDR3 spans 16 amino acids. As DNA, the CDR3 is TGCGCCAGCAGCCCGGGCCCTAACGACCCCGGTGCCGAGCAGTACTTC. Protein product: CASSPGPNDPGAEQYF.

The rearrangement uses TRBV7-2 and TRBJ2-3; 8 positions match TRBD1. The germline CDR1 and CDR2 sequences are SGHTA and FQGNSA. The CDR3 length is 13 residues. The junction had 8 bases not matched to a gene; V was cut back by 1 base and J by 14 bases. The CDR3 nucleotides are TGTGCCAGCAGCTTAGAACAGGGGGTATCGGGGTATTTT. Translating it yields CASSLEQGVSGYF. Full variable domain (remainder filled in from reference TRBV7-2 and TRBJ2-3): GAGVSQSPSNKVTEKGKDVELRCDPISGHTALYWYRQSLGQGLEFLIYFQGNSAPDKSGLPSDRFSAERTGGSVSTLTIQRTQQEDSAVYLCASSLEQGVSGYFGPGTRLTVL.

Concerning this clone: Other DNA sequences in the sample encode the same CDR3. V and J are TRBV30 and TRBJ1-1; no definite D call. The germline V gene encodes CDR1 GTSNPN and CDR2 SVGIG (reference sequence). The V end lost 0 bases, the J end lost 0 bases, and 11 bases lay between the germline ends. The CDR3 totals 15 residues. This chain's CDR3 is CAWSVLGTLNTEAFF. CDR3 nucleotide sequence: TGTGCCTGGAGTGTACTAGGAACCTTGAACACTGAAGCTTTCTTT.

The genes are TRBV29-1 and TRBJ2-3, with D unclear. Trimming left V 7 bases short and J 2 bases short, with 10 bases between. Germline lookup yields CDR1 SQVTM and CDR2 ANQGSEA. CDR3 length: 12 residues. CDR3 loop: CSGKVVTDTQYF. The CDR3 DNA sequence: TGCAGCGGTAAGGTTGTCACAGATACGCAGTATTTT.